This TCR beta chain was captured in a study of blood T cell repertoires in COVID-19. The CDR3 spans 13 residues. Trimming took 11 bases from V and 2 from J, leaving 10 bases between them. The germline V gene encodes CDR1 LGHDT and CDR2 YNNKEL (reference sequence). Assay used: immunoSEQ multiplex PCR; TCRdb lists only in-frame clones, some missing. The data show approximately 97,000 clones, with around nine tenths seen just once and 1.5% to 2% held by the top ten. Sequenced sample: peripheral blood. The TCR sequence derives from a man in his 60s with acute or convalescent COVID-19. V usage is TRBV3-1 (or the pseudogene TRBV3-2) and J usage is TRBJ1-6; weak D call: TRBD1 (5 bases). The DNA for the CDR3 is TGTGCCGCGGGGGACGCCTATAATTCACCCCTCCACTTT. It yields the protein CAAGDAYNSPLHF.